Listed below are T cell receptor beta chains from one sample, sequenced in a study of identical twins. In TCRdb, the 5' RACE reads were re-called with MiXCR into one record per CDR3 protein. The sample has 450,000 or so distinct CDR3 sequences; approximately 15% are singletons. This sample was also put to use in a study of yellow fever vaccine responses in identical twins.

The sample consisted of CD4+ T cells sorted from blood. These receptors all stem from a woman between 18 and 29 years old in good health. Each CDR3 is given with its conserved first and last residue. The order of the fields is D gene, clone size, J gene, V gene, CDR3 protein, CDR3 DNA. D genes are given only for firm matches. A clone size is listed for some rows: how often the clone was seen (once, few, many), or a class if it is expanded.

NA | NA | TRBJ2-3 | TRBV5-4 | CASSFRLTGTDTQYF | TGTGCCAGCAGCTTTAGGTTGACTGGCACAGATACGCAGTATTTT
NA | few | TRBJ2-2 | TRBV9 | CASSPGLPNTGELFF | TGTGCCAGCAGCCCAGGACTTCCCAACACCGGGGAGCTGTTTTTT
NA | few | TRBJ2-3 | TRBV19 | CASSISAKLHDTQYF | TGTGCCAGTAGTATCTCGGCTAAGCTACACGATACGCAGTATTTT
NA | many | TRBJ2-1 | TRBV7-9 | CASSLFSREKYEQFF | TGTGCCAGCAGCCTCTTTTCGAGGGAGAAGTACGAGCAGTTCTTC
NA | NA | TRBJ1-5 | TRBV28 | CASSSTRSVLGAQPQHF | TGTGCCAGCAGCTCTACCAGGAGTGTGCTGGGGGCTCAGCCCCAGCATTTT
TRBD2 | few | TRBJ2-7 | TRBV28 | CASRQTSGRADEQYF | TGTGCCAGCAGACAAACTAGCGGGAGGGCCGACGAGCAGTACTTC
NA | NA | TRBJ2-3 | TRBV20-1 | CSASIAGGTQYF | TGCAGTGCAAGCATAGCCGGTGGTACGCAGTATTTT
NA | NA | TRBJ2-1 | TRBV11-2 | CASSLWTASYNEQFF | TGTGCCAGCAGCTTATGGACAGCCTCCTACAATGAGCAGTTCTTC
TRBD2 | many | TRBJ2-1 | TRBV5-1 | CASSFVAGVRDEQFF | TGCGCCAGCAGCTTCGTAGCGGGAGTAAGGGATGAGCAGTTCTTC
NA | many | TRBJ2-1 | TRBV29-1 | CSVRGGSSYNEQFF | TGCAGCGTCCGAGGGGGAAGCTCCTACAATGAGCAGTTCTTC
NA | many | TRBJ2-5 | TRBV5-6 | CASSLAGAEGTQYF | TGTGCCAGCAGCTTGGCTGGCGCTGAGGGGACCCAGTACTTC
TRBD1 | NA | TRBJ2-3 | TRBV3-1 | CASSQFRGKDTQYF | TGTGCCAGCAGCCAATTCAGGGGGAAAGATACGCAGTATTTT
TRBD1 | few | TRBJ1-5 | TRBV6-1 | CASRTGDSNQPQHF | TGTGCCAGTCGAACAGGGGACAGCAATCAGCCCCAGCATTTT
NA | NA | TRBJ1-1 | TRBV12-3/TRBV12-4 | CASKPGQLGTEAFF | TGTGCCAGCAAACCCGGACAGTTGGGGACTGAAGCTTTCTTT
TRBD1 | few | TRBJ2-7 | TRBV6-1 | CASSRYTGGTNEQYF | TGTGCCAGCAGCCGATACACAGGGGGCACGAACGAGCAGTACTTC
NA | few | TRBJ1-6 | TRBV7-9 | CASSRQTGPNSPLHF | TGTGCCAGCAGCAGACAGACAGGTCCTAATTCACCCCTCCACTTT
NA | NA | TRBJ2-4 | TRBV19 | CASSRGSGLAKNIQYF | TGTGCCAGTAGTAGGGGATCGGGATTAGCCAAAAACATTCAGTACTTC
NA | NA | TRBJ1-1 | TRBV6-1 | CASRKGGRNTEAFF | TGTGCCAGCAGAAAAGGTGGACGAAACACTGAAGCTTTCTTT
NA | NA | TRBJ2-7 | TRBV7-9 | CASSLWGGTDTYEQYF | TGTGCCAGCAGCTTATGGGGGGGGACAGACACCTACGAGCAGTACTTC
NA | many | TRBJ1-1 | TRBV12-3/TRBV12-4 | CASTRITEAFF | TGTGCCAGCACCAGGATAACTGAAGCTTTCTTT
NA | few | TRBJ2-3 | TRBV20-1 | CSALNSLASTDTQYF | TGCAGTGCTCTGAATAGTTTAGCTAGCACAGATACGCAGTATTTT
TRBD2 | many | TRBJ2-3 | TRBV4-2 | CASSPGTSGRDTQYF | TGTGCCAGCAGCCCGGGGACTAGCGGAAGGGATACGCAGTATTTT
TRBD2 | NA | TRBJ2-2 | TRBV14 | CASSQDWAGSGPAGTGELFF | TGTGCCAGCAGCCAAGATTGGGCTGGTAGCGGGCCTGCGGGCACCGGGGAGCTGTTTTTT
TRBD2 | NA | TRBJ2-3 | TRBV29-1 | CSVEGNSGSFDTQYF | TGCAGCGTTGAGGGGAATAGCGGGAGCTTCGATACGCAGTATTTT
TRBD1 | many | TRBJ2-1 | TRBV24-1 | CATSDPRTGGYNEQFF | TGTGCCACCAGTGACCCTAGGACAGGGGGCTACAATGAGCAGTTCTTC
TRBD2 | few | TRBJ2-1 | TRBV5-6 | CASSLRRSGSPSYNEQFF | TGTGCCAGCAGCTTGCGTCGCAGCGGGAGCCCCTCCTACAATGAGCAGTTCTTC
TRBD1 | few | TRBJ2-7 | TRBV6-4 | CASSVYGTASYEQYF | TGTGCCAGCAGTGTATATGGGACAGCTTCCTACGAGCAGTACTTC
TRBD1 | few | TRBJ2-7 | TRBV20-1 | CCARDPRGSPYEQYF | TGCTGTGCTAGAGATCCCAGGGGGTCTCCCTACGAGCAGTACTTC
NA | many | TRBJ2-5 | TRBV9 | CASSVGGTTRGETQYF | TGTGCCAGCAGCGTAGGGGGGACCACTAGGGGAGAGACCCAGTACTTC
NA | few | TRBJ2-2 | TRBV20-1 | CSAHLSLARGGELFF | TGCAGTGCGCACCTCTCCCTAGCACGGGGAGGGGAGCTGTTTTTT
TRBD2 | NA | TRBJ2-5 | TRBV11-2 | CASSPGGSVRKTQYF | TGTGCCAGCAGCCCCGGGGGGTCGGTTAGAAAGACCCAGTACTTC
NA | NA | TRBJ2-7 | TRBV7-9 | CASSLAIVGNEQYF | TGTGCCAGCAGCTTAGCCATCGTTGGCAACGAGCAGTACTTC
NA | few | TRBJ2-1 | TRBV7-8 | CASSPGRVISYNEQFF | TGTGCCAGCAGCCCAGGCAGGGTAATCTCCTACAATGAGCAGTTCTTC
NA | NA | TRBJ2-7 | TRBV27 | CASSLWALAVEQYF | TGTGCCAGCAGTTTATGGGCTCTAGCAGTGGAGCAGTACTTC
TRBD2 | many | TRBJ2-1 | TRBV10-3 | CAISDASGQSSYNEQFF | TGTGCCATCAGTGATGCTAGCGGGCAGAGCTCCTACAATGAGCAGTTCTTC
TRBD1 | NA | TRBJ2-7 | TRBV7-2 | CASSPTGVQSYEQYF | TGTGCCAGCAGCCCGACAGGGGTGCAGTCCTACGAGCAGTACTTC
TRBD1 | NA | TRBJ1-5 | TRBV6-2/TRBV6-3 | CASRRDRTGAIGAQHF | TGTGCCAGCAGACGCGACCGGACAGGGGCTATTGGGGCCCAGCATTTT
NA | NA | TRBJ2-4 | TRBV29-1 | CSVEEGADIHYF | TGCAGCGTTGAAGAGGGGGCTGACATTCACTACTTC
TRBD2 | NA | TRBJ2-3 | TRBV7-2 | CASSLAGRASGVPDTQYF | TGTGCCAGCAGCTTAGCGGGGCGGGCTAGCGGGGTCCCAGATACGCAGTATTTT
NA | NA | TRBJ1-5 | TRBV28 | CASMTQMGYQPQHF | TGTGCCAGCATGACGCAGATGGGGTATCAGCCCCAGCATTTT
NA | many | TRBJ1-2 | TRBV3-1 | CASSKFGGWYYGYTF | TGTGCCAGCAGCAAGTTTGGGGGCTGGTACTATGGCTACACCTTC
NA | NA | TRBJ2-1 | TRBV20-1 | CSAPGLGRSEQFF | TGCAGTGCCCCGGGCCTCGGCCGGAGTGAGCAGTTCTTC
NA | few | TRBJ1-1 | TRBV5-1 | CASSLIDRALEAFF | TGCGCCAGCAGCTTGATTGATAGGGCGCTGGAAGCTTTCTTT
NA | few | TRBJ2-7 | TRBV20-1 | CSAIRGGFEQYF | TGCAGTGCGATCAGGGGGGGCTTCGAGCAGTACTTC
NA | many | TRBJ1-3 | TRBV10-3 | CAIKDSGSGNTIYF | TGTGCCATCAAAGACTCGGGTTCGGGAAACACCATATATTTT
NA | few | TRBJ2-1 | TRBV3-1 | CASSQGGRIYNEQFF | TGTGCCAGCAGCCAAGGGGGCAGAATCTACAATGAGCAGTTCTTC
TRBD1 | NA | TRBJ1-6 | TRBV15 | CATSVLQGNYNSPLHF | TGTGCCACCAGCGTCCTACAGGGGAACTATAATTCACCCCTCCACTTT
NA | NA | TRBJ2-5 | TRBV7-9 | CASSFEWTQYF | TGTGCCAGCAGCTTTGAATGGACCCAGTACTTC
NA | few | TRBJ1-3 | TRBV7-2 | CASSLRPGNTIYF | TGTGCCAGCAGCTTGCGGCCAGGAAACACCATATATTTT
TRBD2 | NA | TRBJ2-7 | TRBV6-2/TRBV6-3 | CASSRGGFYEQYF | TGTGCCAGCTCGCGGGGGGGGTTCTACGAGCAGTACTTC
TRBD1 | NA | TRBJ2-1 | TRBV5-4 | CASSLPGQFYNEQFF | TGTGCCAGCAGCCTACCGGGACAGTTCTACAATGAGCAGTTCTTC
NA | NA | TRBJ2-1 | TRBV7-9 | CASSLKKGDEQFF | TGTGCCAGCAGCCTAAAAAAGGGTGATGAGCAGTTCTTC
NA | few | TRBJ2-6 | TRBV2 | CASRASSGANVLTF | TGTGCCAGCAGGGCGAGCTCTGGGGCCAACGTCCTGACTTTC
NA | few | TRBJ2-7 | TRBV7-9 | CASSLEAGQTYEQYF | TGTGCCAGCAGCTTAGAGGCCGGGCAGACCTACGAGCAGTACTTC
NA | NA | TRBJ1-1 | TRBV25-1 | CASGRDGDTEAFF | TGTGCCAGCGGAAGGGACGGGGACACTGAAGCTTTCTTT
NA | NA | TRBJ1-2 | TRBV28 | CASKRRLTGYTF | TGTGCCAGCAAAAGGAGGCTGACTGGCTACACCTTC
TRBD1 | few | TRBJ2-2 | TRBV6-2/TRBV6-3 | CASSRPTGEEVVSTGELFF | TGTGCCAGCAGTCGCCCGACAGGGGAGGAAGTAGTTAGCACCGGGGAGCTGTTTTTT